The 14 T cell receptor beta chains below were found in one sample sequenced in a study of CD8+ T cells in alopecia areata. Reverse transcription of extracted RNA yielded cDNA, which provided the sequencing template. Method: immunoSEQ multiplex PCR; TCRdb's copy keeps in-frame clones and lacks some. The data show over 110,000 clones, approximately 50% seen once. The specimen was CD4+ T cells sorted from blood, collected at week 0. The receptors shown here come from a human donor with alopecia areata.

This rearrangement joins TRBV11-1 to TRBJ2-5; no reliable D call. The CDR3 loop spans 12 amino acids. Germline loops: CDR1 SGHAT, CDR2 FQDESV (reference sequence). Trimming removed 1 base from V and 4 bases from J, with 4 bases in between. CDR3 residues: CASSLVSETQYF. The CDR3 DNA sequence: TGTGCCAGCAGCTTAGTCTCAGAGACCCAGTACTTC.

This clone was found a few times. V is TRBV2 and J is TRBJ1-5; D is possibly TRBD1 (5 bases). The length of the CDR3 is 14 residues. The V gene lost 3 bases and the J gene lost 3 bases, with 9 bases spanning the gap. Germline CDR1 is SNHLY and CDR2 is FYNNEI. The CDR3 DNA is TGTGCCAGCAGTGATGGGGGTATCAATCAGCCCCAGCATTTT. It yields the protein CASSDGGINQPQHF.

The chain couples TRBV28 to TRBJ1-2, with 8 bases lining up with TRBD1. There are 14 residues in the CDR3. V dropped 5 bases and J dropped 7; count of bases not matched to a gene: 9. Per germline, CDR1 MDHEN and CDR2 SYDVKM. CDR3 sequence reads: CASSLGTGARGYTF. The CDR3 coding sequence is TGTGCCAGCAGTCTCGGGACAGGAGCCCGTGGCTACACCTTC.

CDR3 coding DNA: TGCGCCAGCAAACGGCTAGCGGGAGTCTCCAGCGGGGAGACCCAGTACTTC. Its protein is CASKRLAGVSSGETQYF. The genes are TRBV10-2 and TRBJ2-5; 10 positions match TRBD2. Germline V gene data show CDR1 as WSHSY and CDR2 as SAAADI. This CDR3 spans 17 amino acids. The V gene end was trimmed by 7 bases and the J gene end by 5 bases; junction bases not matched to a gene: 16.

This clone came up once. The rearrangement links TRBV6-6 to TRBJ1-1; no definite D call. CDR1 is MNHNY and CDR2 is SVGAGI in the germline V gene (reference sequence). The CDR3 is made up of 13 amino acids. V dropped 6 bases and J dropped 5 bases, with 13 bases sitting between them. The CDR3 sequence: CASRNKAGTEAFF. The CDR3 DNA reads as TGTGCCAGCAGGAACAAGGCGGGGACTGAAGCTTTCTTT.

The chain uses TRBV30 and TRBJ1-2; possibly TRBD1 for D (5 bases). Trimming took off 8 bases at V and 2 bases at J, with 12 bases between the two ends. CDR1 GTSNPN and CDR2 SVGIG come from the germline V gene (reference sequence). The CDR3 has 12 amino acids. In DNA, the CDR3 is TGTGCCGGGGACTTAAGGAACTATGGCTACACCTTC. Amino acid sequence: CAGDLRNYGYTF.

V and J are TRBV2 and TRBJ2-2; D is possibly TRBD2 (6 bases). Between the trimmed V and J ends, which lost 4 bases and 4 bases, there was a span of 13 bases. Germline V lookup: CDR1 SNHLY, CDR2 FYNNEI. This CDR3 has 15 amino acids. CDR3 bases: TGTGCCAGCAGTGTAACGGGAGTGAGCACCGGGGAGCTGTTTTTT. Its protein product is CASSVTGVSTGELFF.

V gene TRBV29-1 combines with J gene TRBJ2-5, with 10 positions matching TRBD1. From germline, CDR1 is SQVTM and CDR2 ANQGSEA. V dropped 5 bases and J dropped 1; count of bases not matched to a gene: 4. CDR3 length: 14 amino acids. The CDR3 spells CSVLGDRGQETQYF. CDR3 DNA sequence: TGCAGCGTTCTCGGGGACAGGGGCCAAGAGACCCAGTACTTC.

The chain couples TRBV28 to TRBJ2-7, with D possibly matching TRBD2 (6 bases). The CDR3 sequence is 16 residues long. The ends were cut back, 2 bases at V and 0 bases at J, with 14 bases in the middle. Per the germline V gene, CDR1 is MDHEN and CDR2 is SYDVKM. The CDR3 loop is CASSLRLGGPSYEQYF. The CDR3 bases are TGTGCCAGCAGTTTAAGATTGGGAGGACCCTCCTACGAGCAGTACTTC.

This chain uses TRBV19 with TRBJ1-1; D not certain. CDR3 length equals 15 residues. Germline V gene sequence: CDR1 LNHDA, CDR2 SQIVND (reference sequence). With 9 bases removed from V and 5 bases from J, the gap between germline ends came to 22 bases. This chain's CDR3 is CASTKGSGVKTEAFF. CDR3 DNA: TGTGCCAGCACCAAAGGTTCGGGTGTCAAGACTGAAGCTTTCTTT.

This clone was counted only a few times. The chain joins TRBV29-1 to TRBJ2-5; 7 bases fit TRBD1. Germline CDR1 reads SQVTM; CDR2 reads ANQGSEA. V was pared by 8 bases and J by 2 bases, with 5 bases of the junction left unmatched. The CDR3 runs 12 residues. Here the CDR3 DNA reads TGCAGCTTTTCGGGACAGCAAGAGACCCAGTACTTC. Translated, it gives CSFSGQQETQYF.

V usage is TRBV7-2 and J usage is TRBJ2-1; perhaps TRBD1 as D (6 bases). CDR3 size: 15 residues. Per germline, CDR1 SGHTA and CDR2 FQGNSA. V lost 5 bases, J lost 4 bases, and 15 bases lay in between. The CDR3 DNA reads as TGTGCCAGCAGCCAGACAGGCAATACATACAATGAGCAGTTCTTC. Its translation: CASSQTGNTYNEQFF.

CDR3 in amino acids: CASCWDSGANVLTF. As DNA, the CDR3 is TGTGCCAGCTGTTGGGACTCTGGGGCCAACGTCCTGACTTTC. The gene calls are TRBV2 and TRBJ2-6; no clear D gene. The CDR3 has 14 amino acids. The ends were cut back, 8 bases at V and 0 bases at J, with 8 bases in the middle. CDR1 and CDR2 from the germline V gene are SNHLY and FYNNEI.

This clone was observed a few times. At one boundary the junction diverges from the germline segment, which might be a read error. The rearrangement joins TRBV7-9 to TRBJ2-1; 8 positions match TRBD1. This CDR3 is built from 16 residues. CDR1 is SEHNR, CDR2 FQNEAQ, per germline (reference sequence). DNA for the CDR3: TGTGCCAGCAGTCGCATCAGGGGGCCCTCCAACAATGAGCAGTTCTTC. Its protein is CASSRIRGPSNNEQFF.